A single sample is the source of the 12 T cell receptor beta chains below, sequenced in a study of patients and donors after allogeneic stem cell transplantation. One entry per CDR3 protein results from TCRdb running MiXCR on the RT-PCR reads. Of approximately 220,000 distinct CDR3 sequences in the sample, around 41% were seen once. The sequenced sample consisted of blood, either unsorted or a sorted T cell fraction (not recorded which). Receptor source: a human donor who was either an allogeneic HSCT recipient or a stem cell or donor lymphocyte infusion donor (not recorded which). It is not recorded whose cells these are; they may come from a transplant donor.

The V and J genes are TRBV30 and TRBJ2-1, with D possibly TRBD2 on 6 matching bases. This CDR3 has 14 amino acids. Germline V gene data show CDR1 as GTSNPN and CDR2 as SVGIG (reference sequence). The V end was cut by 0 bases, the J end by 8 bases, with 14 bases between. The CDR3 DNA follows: TGTGCCTGGAGTGTAGGGGCGGGATCCGATGAGCAGTTCTTC. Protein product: CAWSVGAGSDEQFF.

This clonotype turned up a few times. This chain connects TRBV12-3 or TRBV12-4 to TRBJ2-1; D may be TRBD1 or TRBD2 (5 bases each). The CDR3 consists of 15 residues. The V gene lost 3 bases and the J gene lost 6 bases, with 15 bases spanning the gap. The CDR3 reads CASSLGDRTLNEQFF. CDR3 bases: TGTGCCAGCAGTTTGGGGGACCGAACCCTCAATGAGCAGTTCTTC.

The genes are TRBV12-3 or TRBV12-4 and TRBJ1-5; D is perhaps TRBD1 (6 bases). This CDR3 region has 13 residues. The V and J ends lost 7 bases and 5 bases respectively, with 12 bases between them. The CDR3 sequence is CASTAGDHQPQHF. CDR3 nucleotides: TGTGCCAGCACCGCAGGGGATCATCAGCCCCAGCATTTT.

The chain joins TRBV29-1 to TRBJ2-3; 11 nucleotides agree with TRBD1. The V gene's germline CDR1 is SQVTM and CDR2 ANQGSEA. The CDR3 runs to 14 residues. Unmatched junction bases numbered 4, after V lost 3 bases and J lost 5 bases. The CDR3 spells CSVDRDRGGDTQYF. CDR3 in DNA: TGCAGCGTTGATAGGGACAGGGGGGGAGATACGCAGTATTTT.

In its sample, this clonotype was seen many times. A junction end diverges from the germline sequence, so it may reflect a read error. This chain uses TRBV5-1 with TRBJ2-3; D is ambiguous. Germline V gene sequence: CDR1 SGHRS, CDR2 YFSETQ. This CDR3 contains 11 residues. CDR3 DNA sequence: TGTGCCAGCAGTTTGACAGATACGCAGTATTTT. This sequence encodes CASSLTDTQYF.

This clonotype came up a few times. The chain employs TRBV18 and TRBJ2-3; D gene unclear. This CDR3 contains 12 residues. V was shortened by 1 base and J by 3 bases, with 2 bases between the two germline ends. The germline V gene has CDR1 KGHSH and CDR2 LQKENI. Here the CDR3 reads CASSPRTDTQYF. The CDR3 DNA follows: TGTGCCAGCTCACCACGAACAGATACGCAGTATTTT.

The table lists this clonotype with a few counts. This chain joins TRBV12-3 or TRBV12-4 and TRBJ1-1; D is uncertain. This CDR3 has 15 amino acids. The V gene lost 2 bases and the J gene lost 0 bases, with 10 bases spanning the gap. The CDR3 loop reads CASSLNGAMNTEAFF. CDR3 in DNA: TGTGCCAGCAGTTTAAACGGAGCCATGAACACTGAAGCTTTCTTT.

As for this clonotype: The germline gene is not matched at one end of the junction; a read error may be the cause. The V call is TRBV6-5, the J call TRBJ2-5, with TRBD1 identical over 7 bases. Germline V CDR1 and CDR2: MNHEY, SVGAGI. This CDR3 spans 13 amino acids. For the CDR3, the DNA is TGTGCCAGCAGGGGACAGCCCCCAGAGCCCCAGTACTTC. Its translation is CASRGQPPEPQYF.

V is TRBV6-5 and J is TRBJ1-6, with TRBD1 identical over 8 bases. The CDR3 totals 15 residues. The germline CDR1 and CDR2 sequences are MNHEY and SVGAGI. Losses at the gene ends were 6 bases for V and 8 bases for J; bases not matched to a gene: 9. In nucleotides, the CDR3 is TGTGCCAGCAGCTTGGGACAGGCTGCATATTCACCCCTCCACTTT. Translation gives CASSLGQAAYSPLHF.

CDR3 DNA sequence: TGTGCCAGCAGCCAGGGGGCCGACGAGCATTTT. Protein sequence: CASSQGADEHF. V and J are TRBV12-3 or TRBV12-4 and TRBJ1-5; 8 bases fit TRBD1. The CDR3 runs to 11 residues. Unmatched junction bases numbered 6, after V lost 6 bases and J lost 14 bases.

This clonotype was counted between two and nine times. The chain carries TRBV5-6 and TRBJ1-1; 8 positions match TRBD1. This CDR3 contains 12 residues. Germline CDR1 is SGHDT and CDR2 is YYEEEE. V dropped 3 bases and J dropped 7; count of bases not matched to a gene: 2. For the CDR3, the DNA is TGTGCCAGCAGCTGGGGGACAGGTGAAGCTTTCTTT. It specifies CASSWGTGEAFF.

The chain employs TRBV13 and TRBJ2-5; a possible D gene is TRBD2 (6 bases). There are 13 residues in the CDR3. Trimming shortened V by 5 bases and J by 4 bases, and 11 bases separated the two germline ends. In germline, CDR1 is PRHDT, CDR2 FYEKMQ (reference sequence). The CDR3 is CASSRDFSETQYF. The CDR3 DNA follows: TGTGCCAGCAGCCGGGACTTTTCAGAGACCCAGTACTTC.